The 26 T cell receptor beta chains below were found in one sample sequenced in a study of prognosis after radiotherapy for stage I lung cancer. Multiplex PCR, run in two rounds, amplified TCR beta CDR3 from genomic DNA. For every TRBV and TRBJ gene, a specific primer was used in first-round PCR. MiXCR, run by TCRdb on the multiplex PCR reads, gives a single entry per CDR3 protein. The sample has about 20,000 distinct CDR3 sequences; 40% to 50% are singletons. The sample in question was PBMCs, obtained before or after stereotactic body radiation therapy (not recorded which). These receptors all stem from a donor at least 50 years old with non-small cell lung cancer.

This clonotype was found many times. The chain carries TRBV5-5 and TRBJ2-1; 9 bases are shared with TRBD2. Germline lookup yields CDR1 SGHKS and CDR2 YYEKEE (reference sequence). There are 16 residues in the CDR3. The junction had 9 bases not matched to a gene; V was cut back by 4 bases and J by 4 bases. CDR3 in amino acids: CASSPGAGGGYNEQFF. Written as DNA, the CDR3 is TGTGCCAGCAGCCCGGGAGCGGGAGGAGGGTACAATGAGCAGTTCTTC.

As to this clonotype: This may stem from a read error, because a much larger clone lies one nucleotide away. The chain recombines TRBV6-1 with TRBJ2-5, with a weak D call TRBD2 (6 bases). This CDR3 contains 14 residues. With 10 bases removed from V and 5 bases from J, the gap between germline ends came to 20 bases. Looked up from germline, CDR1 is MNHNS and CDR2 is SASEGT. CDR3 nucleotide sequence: TGTGCCACCCTACTAGCAGGGTCATGCGAGACCCAGTACTTC. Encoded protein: CATLLAGSCETQYF.

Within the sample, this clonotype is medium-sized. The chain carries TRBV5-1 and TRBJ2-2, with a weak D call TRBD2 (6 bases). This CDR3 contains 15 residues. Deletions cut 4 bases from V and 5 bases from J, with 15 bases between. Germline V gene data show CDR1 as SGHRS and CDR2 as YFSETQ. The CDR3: CASSRGTEGTGELFF. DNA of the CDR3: TGCGCCAGCAGCCGGGGGACTGAGGGGACCGGGGAGCTGTTTTTT. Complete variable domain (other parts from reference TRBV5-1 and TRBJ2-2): KAGVTQTPRYLIKTRGQQVTLSCSPISGHRSVSWYQQTPGQGLQFLFEYFSETQRNKGNFPGRFSGRQFSNSRSEMNVSTLELGDSALYLCASSRGTEGTGELFFGEGSRLTVL.

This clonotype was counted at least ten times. The CDR3 sequence: CASSGRQFAMELFF. The CDR3 region has the DNA TGTGCCAGCAGTGGTAGACAGTTTGCGATGGAACTGTTTTTT. The chain uses TRBV2 and TRBJ1-4, with a possible D match to TRBD1 (5 bases). Trimming took 4 bases from V and 12 from J, leaving 18 bases between them. CDR1 and CDR2 (germline): SNHLY, FYNNEI. CDR3 length: 14 amino acids.

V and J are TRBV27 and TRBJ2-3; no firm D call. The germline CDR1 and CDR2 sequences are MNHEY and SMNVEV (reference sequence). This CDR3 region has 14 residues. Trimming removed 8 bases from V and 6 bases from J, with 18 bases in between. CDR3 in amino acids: CASWKFGIWDTQYF. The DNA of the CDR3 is TGTGCCAGCTGGAAGTTTGGAATCTGGGATACGCAGTATTTT.

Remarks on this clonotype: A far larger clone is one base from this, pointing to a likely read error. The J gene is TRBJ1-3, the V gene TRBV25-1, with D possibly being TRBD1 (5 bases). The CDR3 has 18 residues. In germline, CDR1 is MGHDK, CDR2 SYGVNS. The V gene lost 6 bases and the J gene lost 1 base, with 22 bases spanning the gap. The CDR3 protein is CASSPFLDPRGSGNTIYF. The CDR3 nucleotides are TGTGCCAGCAGCCCTTTTTTGGACCCTCGGGGGTCTGGAAACACCATATATTTT.

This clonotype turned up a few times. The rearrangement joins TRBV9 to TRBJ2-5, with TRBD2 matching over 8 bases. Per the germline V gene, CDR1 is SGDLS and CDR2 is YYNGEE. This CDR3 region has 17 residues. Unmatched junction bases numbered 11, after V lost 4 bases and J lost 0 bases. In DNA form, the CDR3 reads TGTGCCAGCAGCTCTCCCAGCGGGGGCCGTGACCAAGAGACCCAGTACTTC. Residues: CASSSPSGGRDQETQYF.

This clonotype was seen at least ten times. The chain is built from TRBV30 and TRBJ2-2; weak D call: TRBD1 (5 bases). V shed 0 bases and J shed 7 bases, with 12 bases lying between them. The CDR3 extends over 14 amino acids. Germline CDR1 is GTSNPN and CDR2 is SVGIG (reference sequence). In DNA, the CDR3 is TGTGCCTGGAGTGTAGGGCTGGGGCGCGGGGAGCTGTTTTTT. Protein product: CAWSVGLGRGELFF.

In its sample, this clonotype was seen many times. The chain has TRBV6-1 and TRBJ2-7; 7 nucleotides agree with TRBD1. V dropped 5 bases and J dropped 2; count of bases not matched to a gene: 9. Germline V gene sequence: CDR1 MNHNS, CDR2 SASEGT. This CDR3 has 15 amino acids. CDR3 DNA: TGTGCCAGCAGTCCTGGGACAGCCACTCCCTACGAGCAGTACTTC. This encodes CASSPGTATPYEQYF.

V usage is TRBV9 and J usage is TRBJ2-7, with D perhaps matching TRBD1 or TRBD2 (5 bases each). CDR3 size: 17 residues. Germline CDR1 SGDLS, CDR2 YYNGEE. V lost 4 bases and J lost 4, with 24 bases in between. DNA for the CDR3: TGTGCCAGCAGCTCTCCCAGCAGGACTCAGGGATCGTACGAGCAGTACTTC. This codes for CASSSPSRTQGSYEQYF.

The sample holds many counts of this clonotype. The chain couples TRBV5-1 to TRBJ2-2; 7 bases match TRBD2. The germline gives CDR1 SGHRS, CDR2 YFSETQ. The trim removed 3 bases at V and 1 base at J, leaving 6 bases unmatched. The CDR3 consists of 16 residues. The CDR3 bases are TGCGCCAGCAGCTACGTGGGCGGGGGGAACACCGGGGAGCTGTTTTTT. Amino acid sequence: CASSYVGGGNTGELFF.

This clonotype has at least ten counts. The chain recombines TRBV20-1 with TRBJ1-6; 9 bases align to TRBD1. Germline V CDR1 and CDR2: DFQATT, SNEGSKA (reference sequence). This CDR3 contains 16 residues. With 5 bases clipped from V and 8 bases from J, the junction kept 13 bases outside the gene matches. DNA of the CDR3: TGCAGTGCTCCCGCCTCAGACAGGGGGGGGGATTCACCCCTCCACTTT. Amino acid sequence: CSAPASDRGGDSPLHF.

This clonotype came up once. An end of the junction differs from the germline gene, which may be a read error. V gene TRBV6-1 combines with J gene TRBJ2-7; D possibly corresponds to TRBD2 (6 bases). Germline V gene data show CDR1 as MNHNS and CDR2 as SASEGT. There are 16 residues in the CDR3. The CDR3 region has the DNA TGTGACAGCAGCGTGGAGGGGATGCTAATAACCTACGAGCAGTACTTC. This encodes CDSSVEGMLITYEQYF.

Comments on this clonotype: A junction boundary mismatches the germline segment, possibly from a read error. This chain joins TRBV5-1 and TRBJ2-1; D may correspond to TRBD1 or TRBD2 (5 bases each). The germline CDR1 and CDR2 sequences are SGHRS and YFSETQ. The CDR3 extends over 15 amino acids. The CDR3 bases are TGCGCCAGCAGCTTTCGGGAAAGGGGAGATGGTGAGCAGTTATTC. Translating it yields CASSFRERGDGEQLF.

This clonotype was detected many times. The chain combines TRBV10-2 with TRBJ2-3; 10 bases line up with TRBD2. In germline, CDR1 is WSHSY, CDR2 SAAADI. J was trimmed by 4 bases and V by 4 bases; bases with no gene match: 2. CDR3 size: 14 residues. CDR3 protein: CASSALAGADTQYF. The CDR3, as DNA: TGCGCCAGCAGTGCCCTAGCGGGAGCAGATACGCAGTATTTT.

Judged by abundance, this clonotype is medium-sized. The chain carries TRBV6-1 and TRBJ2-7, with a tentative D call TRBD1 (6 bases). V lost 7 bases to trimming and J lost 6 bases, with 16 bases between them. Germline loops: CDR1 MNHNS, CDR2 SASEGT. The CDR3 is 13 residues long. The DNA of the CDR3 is TGTGCCAGCACGGTGGCAGGGGAGTGCGAGCAGTACTTC. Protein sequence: CASTVAGECEQYF.

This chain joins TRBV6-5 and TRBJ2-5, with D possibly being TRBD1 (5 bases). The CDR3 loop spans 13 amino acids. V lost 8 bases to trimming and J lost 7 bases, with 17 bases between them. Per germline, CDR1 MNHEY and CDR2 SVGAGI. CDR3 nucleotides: TGTGCCAGCGGGGCCCAAAGTCTTGGGACCCAGTACTTC. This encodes CASGAQSLGTQYF.

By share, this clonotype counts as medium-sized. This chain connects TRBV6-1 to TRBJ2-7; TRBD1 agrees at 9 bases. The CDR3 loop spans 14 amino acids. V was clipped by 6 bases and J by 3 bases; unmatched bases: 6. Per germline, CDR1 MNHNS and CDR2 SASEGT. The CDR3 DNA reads TGTGCCAGCAGAGGGAGGGACAGGGACTACGAGCAGTACTTC. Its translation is CASRGRDRDYEQYF.

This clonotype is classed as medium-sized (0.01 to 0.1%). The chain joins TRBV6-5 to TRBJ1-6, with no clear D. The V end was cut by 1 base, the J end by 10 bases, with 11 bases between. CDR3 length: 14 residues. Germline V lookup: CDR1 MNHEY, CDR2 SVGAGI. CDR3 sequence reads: CASSYWGGGSPLHF. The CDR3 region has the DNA TGTGCCAGCAGTTACTGGGGTGGCGGCTCACCCCTCCACTTT.

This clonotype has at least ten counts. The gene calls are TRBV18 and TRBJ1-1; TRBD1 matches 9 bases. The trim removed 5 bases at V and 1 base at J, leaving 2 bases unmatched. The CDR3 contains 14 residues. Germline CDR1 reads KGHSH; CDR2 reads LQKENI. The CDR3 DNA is TGTGCCAGCTCAACGGGACAGGGGAACACTGAAGCTTTCTTT. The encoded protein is CASSTGQGNTEAFF.

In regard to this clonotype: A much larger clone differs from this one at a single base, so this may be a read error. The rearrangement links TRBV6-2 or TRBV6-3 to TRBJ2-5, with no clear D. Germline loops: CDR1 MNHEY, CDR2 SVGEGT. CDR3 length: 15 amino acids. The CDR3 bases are TGTGCCAGCAGGTTCTTTGGGTCTCTTCAAGATACCCAGTACTTC. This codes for CASRFFGSLQDTQYF.

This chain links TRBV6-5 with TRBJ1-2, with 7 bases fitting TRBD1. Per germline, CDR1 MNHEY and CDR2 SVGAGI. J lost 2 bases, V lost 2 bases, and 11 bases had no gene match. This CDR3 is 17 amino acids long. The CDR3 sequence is CASSYDRTGRRNYGYTF. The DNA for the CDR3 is TGTGCCAGCAGTTACGACAGGACAGGACGGAGGAACTATGGCTACACCTTC.

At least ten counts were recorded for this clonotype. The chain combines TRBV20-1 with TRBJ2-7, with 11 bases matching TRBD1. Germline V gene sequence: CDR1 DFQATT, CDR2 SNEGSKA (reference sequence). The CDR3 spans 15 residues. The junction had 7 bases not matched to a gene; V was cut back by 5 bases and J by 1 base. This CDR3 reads CSAGGTGGKSYEQYF. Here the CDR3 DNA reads TGCAGTGCTGGGGGGACAGGGGGAAAGTCCTACGAGCAGTACTTC.

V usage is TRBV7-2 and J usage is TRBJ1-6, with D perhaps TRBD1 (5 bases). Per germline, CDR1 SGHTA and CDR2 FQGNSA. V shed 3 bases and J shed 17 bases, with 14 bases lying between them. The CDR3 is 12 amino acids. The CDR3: CASSFPGTHIHF. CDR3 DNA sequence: TGTGCCAGCAGCTTTCCAGGGACCCATATCCACTTT.

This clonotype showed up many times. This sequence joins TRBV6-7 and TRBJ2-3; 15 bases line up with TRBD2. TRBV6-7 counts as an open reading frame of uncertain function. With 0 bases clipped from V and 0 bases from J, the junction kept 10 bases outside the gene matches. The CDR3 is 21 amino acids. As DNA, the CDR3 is TGTGCCAGCAGTTACTCCCCCGGGACTAGCGGGGGGTACACTAGCACAGATACGCAGTATTTT. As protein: CASSYSPGTSGGYTSTDTQYF.

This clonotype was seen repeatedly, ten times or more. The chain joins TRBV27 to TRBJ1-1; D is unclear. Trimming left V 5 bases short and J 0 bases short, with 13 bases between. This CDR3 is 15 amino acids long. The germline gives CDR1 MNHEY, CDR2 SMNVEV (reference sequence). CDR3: CASSPSRVMNTEAFF. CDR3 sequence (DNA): TGTGCCAGCAGTCCCAGTCGAGTTATGAACACTGAAGCTTTCTTT.